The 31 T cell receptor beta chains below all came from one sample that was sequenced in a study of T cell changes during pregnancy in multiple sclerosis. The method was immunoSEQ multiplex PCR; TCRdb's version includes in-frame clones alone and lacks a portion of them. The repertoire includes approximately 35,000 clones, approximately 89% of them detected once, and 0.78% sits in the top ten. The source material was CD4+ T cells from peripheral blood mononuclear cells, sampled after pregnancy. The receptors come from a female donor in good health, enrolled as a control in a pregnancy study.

CDR3 protein: CASSSPDRPNSPLHF. The CDR3 coding sequence is TGTGCCAGCAGCTCCCCGGACAGACCCAATTCACCCCTCCACTTT. The chain employs TRBV7-3 and TRBJ1-6, with D possibly matching TRBD1 (6 bases). CDR3 length: 15 residues. The ends were cut back, 4 bases at V and 7 bases at J, with 14 bases in the middle. The germline V gene encodes CDR1 SGHTA and CDR2 FQGTGA.

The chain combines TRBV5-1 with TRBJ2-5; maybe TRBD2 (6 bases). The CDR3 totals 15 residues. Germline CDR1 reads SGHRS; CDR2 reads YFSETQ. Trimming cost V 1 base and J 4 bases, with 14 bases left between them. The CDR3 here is CASSLYGGDGETQYF. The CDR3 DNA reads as TGCGCCAGCAGCTTGTACGGGGGAGACGGAGAGACCCAGTACTTC.

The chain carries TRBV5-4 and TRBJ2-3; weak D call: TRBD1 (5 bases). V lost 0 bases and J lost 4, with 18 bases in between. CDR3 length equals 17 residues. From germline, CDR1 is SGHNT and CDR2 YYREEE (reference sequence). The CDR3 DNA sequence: TGTGCCAGCAGCTTGGATTCCGTCAGGGTGTCCCCAGATACGCAGTATTTT. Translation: CASSLDSVRVSPDTQYF.

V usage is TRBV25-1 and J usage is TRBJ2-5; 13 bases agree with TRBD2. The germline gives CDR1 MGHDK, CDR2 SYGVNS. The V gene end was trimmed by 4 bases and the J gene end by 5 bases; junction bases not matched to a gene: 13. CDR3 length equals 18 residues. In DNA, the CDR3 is TGTGCCAGCAGTGGCCTCCCGGGACTAGCGGGGTTTGCCGAGACCCAGTACTTC. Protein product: CASSGLPGLAGFAETQYF.

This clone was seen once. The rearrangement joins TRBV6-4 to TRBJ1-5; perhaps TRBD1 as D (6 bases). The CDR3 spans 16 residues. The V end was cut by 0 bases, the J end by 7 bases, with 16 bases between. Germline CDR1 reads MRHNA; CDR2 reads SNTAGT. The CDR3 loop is CASSDSRGIEEQPQHF. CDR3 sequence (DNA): TGTGCCAGCAGTGACTCAAGGGGGATAGAAGAACAGCCCCAGCATTTT.

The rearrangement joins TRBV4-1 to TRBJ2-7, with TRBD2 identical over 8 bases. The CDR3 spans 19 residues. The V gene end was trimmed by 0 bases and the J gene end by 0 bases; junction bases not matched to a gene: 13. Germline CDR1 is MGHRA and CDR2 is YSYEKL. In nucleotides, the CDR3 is TGCGCCAGCAGCCAAGATTCAAGCGGGGGCCAATCCTCCTCCTACGAGCAGTACTTC. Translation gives CASSQDSSGGQSSSYEQYF.

In nucleotides, the CDR3 is TGTGCCAGCAGTCCGCCAGCCACAGGGGGCCCCACCTATGGCTACACCTTC. It specifies CASSPPATGGPTYGYTF. This chain links TRBV28 with TRBJ1-2, with TRBD1 identical over 9 bases. The germline gives CDR1 MDHEN, CDR2 SYDVKM. The CDR3 has 17 amino acids. The junction had 14 bases not matched to a gene; V was cut back by 5 bases and J by 4 bases.

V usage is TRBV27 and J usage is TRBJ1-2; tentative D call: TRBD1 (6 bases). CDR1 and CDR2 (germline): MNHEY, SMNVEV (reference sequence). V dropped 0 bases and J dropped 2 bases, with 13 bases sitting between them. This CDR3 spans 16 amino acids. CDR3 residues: CASSLSVGHSNYGYTF. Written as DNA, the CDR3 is TGTGCCAGCAGTTTATCGGTGGGACACTCCAACTATGGCTACACCTTC.

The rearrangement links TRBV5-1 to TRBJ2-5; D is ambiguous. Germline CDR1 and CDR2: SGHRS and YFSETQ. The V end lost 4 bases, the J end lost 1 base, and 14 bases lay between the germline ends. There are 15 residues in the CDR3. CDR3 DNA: TGCGCCAGCAGCAGGAACGGGTTTGGCCAAGAGACCCAGTACTTC. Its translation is CASSRNGFGQETQYF. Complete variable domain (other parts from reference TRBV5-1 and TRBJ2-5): KAGVTQTPRYLIKTRGQQVTLSCSPISGHRSVSWYQQTPGQGLQFLFEYFSETQRNKGNFPGRFSGRQFSNSRSEMNVSTLELGDSALYLCASSRNGFGQETQYFGPGTRLLVL.

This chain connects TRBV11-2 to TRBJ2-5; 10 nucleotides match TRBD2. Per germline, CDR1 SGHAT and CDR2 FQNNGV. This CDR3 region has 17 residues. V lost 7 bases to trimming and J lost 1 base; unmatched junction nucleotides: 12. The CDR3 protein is CASKQTRSGRPQETQYF. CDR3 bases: TGTGCCAGCAAACAAACCCGTAGCGGGAGGCCCCAAGAGACCCAGTACTTC.

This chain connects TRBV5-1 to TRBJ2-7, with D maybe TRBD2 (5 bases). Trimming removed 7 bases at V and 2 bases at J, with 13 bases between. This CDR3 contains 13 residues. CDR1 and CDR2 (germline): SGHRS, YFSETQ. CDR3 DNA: TGCGCCAGCTCCCCCGGACTGACCTACGAGCAGTACTTC. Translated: CASSPGLTYEQYF.

Written as DNA, the CDR3 is TGTGCCAGCTCACCACAGTTGATAGCGGGGCGCCCAGATACGCAGTATTTT. It specifies CASSPQLIAGRPDTQYF. The genes are TRBV18 and TRBJ2-3, with 8 nucleotides matching TRBD2. The J segment lost 4 bases and the V segment lost 1 base, leaving 10 bases of the junction unmatched. In germline, CDR1 is KGHSH, CDR2 LQKENI. The CDR3 loop spans 17 amino acids.

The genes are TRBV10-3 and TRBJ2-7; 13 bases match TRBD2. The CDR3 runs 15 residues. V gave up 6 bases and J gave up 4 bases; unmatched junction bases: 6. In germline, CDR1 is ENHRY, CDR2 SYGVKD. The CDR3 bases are TGTGCCATCAGACCGGGACTAGCGGGGTCTTACGAGCAGTACTTC. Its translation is CAIRPGLAGSYEQYF.

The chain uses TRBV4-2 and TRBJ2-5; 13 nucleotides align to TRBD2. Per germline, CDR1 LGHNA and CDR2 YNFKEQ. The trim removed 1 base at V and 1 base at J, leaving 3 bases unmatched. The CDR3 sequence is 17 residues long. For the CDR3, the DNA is TGTGCCAGCAGCCAAGGGACTAGCGGGGGTGCCCAAGAGACCCAGTACTTC. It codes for CASSQGTSGGAQETQYF.

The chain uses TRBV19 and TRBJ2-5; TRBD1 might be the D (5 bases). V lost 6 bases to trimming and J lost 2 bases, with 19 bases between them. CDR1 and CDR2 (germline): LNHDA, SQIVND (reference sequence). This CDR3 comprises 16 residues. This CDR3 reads CASSTYLQGHQETQYF. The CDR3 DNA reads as TGTGCCAGTAGCACCTATCTCCAAGGACATCAAGAGACCCAGTACTTC.

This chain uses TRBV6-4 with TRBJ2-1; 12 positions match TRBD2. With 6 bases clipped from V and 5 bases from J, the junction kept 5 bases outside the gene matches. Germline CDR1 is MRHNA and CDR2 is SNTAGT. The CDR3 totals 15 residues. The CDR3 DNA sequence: TGTGCCAGCAGAGCGACTAGCGGGAGCCACAATGAGCAGTTCTTC. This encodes CASRATSGSHNEQFF.

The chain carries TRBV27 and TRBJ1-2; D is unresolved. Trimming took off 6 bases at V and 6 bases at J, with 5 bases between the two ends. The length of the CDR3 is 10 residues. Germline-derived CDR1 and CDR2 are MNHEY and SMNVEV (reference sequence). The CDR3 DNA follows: TGTGCCAGCAGCCTAGATGGCTACACCTTC. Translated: CASSLDGYTF.

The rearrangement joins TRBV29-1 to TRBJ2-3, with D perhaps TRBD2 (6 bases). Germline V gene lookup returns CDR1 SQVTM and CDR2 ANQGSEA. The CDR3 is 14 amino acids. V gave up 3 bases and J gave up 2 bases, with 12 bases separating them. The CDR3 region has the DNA TGCAGCGTTGAGAAGGGACTTTTCACAGATACGCAGTATTTT. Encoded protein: CSVEKGLFTDTQYF.

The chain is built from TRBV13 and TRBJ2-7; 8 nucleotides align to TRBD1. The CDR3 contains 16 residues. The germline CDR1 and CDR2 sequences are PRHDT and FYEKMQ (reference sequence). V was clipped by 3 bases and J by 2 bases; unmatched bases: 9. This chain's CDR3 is CASSLLGDRMTYEQYF. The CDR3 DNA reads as TGTGCCAGCAGCTTGTTGGGGGACAGGATGACCTACGAGCAGTACTTC.

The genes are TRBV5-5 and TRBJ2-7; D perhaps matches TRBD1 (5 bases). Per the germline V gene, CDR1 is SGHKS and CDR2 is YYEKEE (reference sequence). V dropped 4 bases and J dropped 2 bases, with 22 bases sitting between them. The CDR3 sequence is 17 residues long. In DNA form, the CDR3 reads TGTGCCAGCAGCCTCCAGACGACAGCCCGGGCCCCCTACGAGCAGTACTTC. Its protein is CASSLQTTARAPYEQYF.

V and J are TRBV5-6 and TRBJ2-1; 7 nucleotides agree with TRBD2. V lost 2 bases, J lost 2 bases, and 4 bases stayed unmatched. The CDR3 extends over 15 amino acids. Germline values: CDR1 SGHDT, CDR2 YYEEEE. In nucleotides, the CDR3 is TGTGCCAGCAGCTTCACTAGCGCAACCTACAATGAGCAGTTCTTC. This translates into CASSFTSATYNEQFF.

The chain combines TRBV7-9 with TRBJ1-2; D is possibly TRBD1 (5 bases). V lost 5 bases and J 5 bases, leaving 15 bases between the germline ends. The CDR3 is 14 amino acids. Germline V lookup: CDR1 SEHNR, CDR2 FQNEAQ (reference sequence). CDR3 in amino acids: CASSPLGASYGYTF. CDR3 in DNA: TGTGCCAGCAGCCCCTTAGGGGCATCTTATGGCTACACCTTC.

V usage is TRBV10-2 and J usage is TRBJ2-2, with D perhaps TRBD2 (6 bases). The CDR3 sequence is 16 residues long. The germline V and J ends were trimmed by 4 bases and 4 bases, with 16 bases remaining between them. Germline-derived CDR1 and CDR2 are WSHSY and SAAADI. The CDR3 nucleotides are TGCGCCAGCAGTGGCACGCGGGGCTCGGGCACCGGGGAGCTGTTTTTT. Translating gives CASSGTRGSGTGELFF.

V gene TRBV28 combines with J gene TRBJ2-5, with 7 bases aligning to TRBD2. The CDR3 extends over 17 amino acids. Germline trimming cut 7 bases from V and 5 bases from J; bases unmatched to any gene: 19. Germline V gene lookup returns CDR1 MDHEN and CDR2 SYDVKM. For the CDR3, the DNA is TGTGCCAGCACCCTGGGTAGAATTACGGGAGGTCGGGAGACCCAGTACTTC. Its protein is CASTLGRITGGRETQYF.

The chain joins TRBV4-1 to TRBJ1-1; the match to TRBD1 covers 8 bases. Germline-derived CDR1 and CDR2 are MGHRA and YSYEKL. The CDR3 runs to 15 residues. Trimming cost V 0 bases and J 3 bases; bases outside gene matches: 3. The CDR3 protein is CASSQEGRGHTEAFF. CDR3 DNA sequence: TGCGCCAGCAGCCAAGAAGGCAGGGGGCACACTGAAGCTTTCTTT.

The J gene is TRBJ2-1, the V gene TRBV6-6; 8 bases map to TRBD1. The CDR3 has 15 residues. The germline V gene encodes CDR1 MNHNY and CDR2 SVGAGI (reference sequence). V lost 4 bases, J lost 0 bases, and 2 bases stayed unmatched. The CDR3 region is CASSSTGGSYNEQFF. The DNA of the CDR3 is TGTGCCAGCAGTTCCACAGGGGGCTCCTACAATGAGCAGTTCTTC.

The CDR3: CASLISPGDYGYTF. The CDR3 region has the DNA TGTGCCAGCCTGATCAGCCCGGGGGACTATGGCTACACCTTC. This chain uses TRBV28 with TRBJ1-2, with D perhaps TRBD1 (5 bases). V was cut by 8 bases and J by 3 bases, with 16 bases left in between. The CDR3 extends over 14 amino acids. CDR1 is MDHEN and CDR2 is SYDVKM in the germline V gene.

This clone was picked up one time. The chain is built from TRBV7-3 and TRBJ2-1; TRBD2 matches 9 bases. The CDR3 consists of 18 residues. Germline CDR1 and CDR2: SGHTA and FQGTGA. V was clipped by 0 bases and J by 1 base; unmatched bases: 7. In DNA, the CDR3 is TGTGCCAGCAGCTTAACCGGCGGGAGGGCCAGTTCCTACAATGAGCAGTTCTTC. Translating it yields CASSLTGGRASSYNEQFF.

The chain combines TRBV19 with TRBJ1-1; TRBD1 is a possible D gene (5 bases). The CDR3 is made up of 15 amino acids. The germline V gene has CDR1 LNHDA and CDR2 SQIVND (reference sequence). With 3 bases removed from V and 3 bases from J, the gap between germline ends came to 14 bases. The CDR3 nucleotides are TGTGCCAGTAGTATCGGGTTCGGGGGACACACTGAAGCTTTCTTT. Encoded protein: CASSIGFGGHTEAFF.

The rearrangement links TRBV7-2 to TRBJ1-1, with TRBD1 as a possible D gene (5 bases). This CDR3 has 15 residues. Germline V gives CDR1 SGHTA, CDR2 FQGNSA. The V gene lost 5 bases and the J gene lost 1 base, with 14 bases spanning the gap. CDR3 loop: CASSPRGGRNTEAFF. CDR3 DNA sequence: TGTGCCAGCAGCCCACGGGGGGGAAGGAACACTGAAGCTTTCTTT.

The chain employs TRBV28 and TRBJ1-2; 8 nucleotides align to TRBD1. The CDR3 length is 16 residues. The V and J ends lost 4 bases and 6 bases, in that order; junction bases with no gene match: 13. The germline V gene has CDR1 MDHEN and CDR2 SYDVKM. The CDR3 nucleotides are TGTGCCAGCAGTTACCCCTCGGCAGGGGGCAGGGATGGCTACACCTTC. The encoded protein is CASSYPSAGGRDGYTF.